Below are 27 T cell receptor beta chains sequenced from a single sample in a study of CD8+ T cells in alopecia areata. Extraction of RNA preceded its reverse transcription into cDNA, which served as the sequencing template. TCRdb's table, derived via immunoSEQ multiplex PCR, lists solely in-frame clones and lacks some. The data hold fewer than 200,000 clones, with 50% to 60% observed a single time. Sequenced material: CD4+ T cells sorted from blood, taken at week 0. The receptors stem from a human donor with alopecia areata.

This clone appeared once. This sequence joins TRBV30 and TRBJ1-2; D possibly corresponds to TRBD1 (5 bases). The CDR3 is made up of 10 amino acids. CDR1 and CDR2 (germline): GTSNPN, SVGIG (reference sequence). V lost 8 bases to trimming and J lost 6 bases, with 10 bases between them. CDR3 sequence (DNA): TGTGCCGCCCAGACAGATGGCTACACCTTC. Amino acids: CAAQTDGYTF.

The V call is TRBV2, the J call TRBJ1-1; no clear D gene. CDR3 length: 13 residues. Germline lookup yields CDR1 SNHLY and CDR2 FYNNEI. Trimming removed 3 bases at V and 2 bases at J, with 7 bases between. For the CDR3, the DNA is TGTGCCAGCAGTGATGAGAGTAACACTGAAGCTTTCTTT. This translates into CASSDESNTEAFF.

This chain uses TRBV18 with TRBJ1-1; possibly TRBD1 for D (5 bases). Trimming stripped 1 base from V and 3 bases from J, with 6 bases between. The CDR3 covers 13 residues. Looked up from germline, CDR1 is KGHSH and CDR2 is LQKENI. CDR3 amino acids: CASSPRGDTEAFF. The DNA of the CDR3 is TGTGCCAGCTCACCACGGGGGGACACTGAAGCTTTCTTT.

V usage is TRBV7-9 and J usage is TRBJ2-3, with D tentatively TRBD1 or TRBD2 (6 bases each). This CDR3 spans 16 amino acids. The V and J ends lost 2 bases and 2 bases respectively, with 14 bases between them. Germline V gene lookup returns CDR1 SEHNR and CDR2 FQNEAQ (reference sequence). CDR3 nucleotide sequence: TGTGCCAGCAGCTTAAGGAGGGGACAAGACACAGATACGCAGTATTTT. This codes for CASSLRRGQDTDTQYF.

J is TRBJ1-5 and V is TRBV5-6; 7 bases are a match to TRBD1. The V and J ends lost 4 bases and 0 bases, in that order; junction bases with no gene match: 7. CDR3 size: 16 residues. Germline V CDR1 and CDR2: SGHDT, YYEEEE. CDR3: CASSVRDRDSNQPQHF. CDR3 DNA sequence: TGTGCCAGCAGCGTCCGGGACAGAGATAGCAATCAGCCCCAGCATTTT.

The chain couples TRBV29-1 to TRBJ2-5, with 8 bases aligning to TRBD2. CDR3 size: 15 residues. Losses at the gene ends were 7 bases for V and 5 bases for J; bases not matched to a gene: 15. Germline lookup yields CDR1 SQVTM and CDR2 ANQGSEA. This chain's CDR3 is CSAARGAKPGETQYF. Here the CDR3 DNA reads TGCAGCGCGGCGCGGGGGGCGAAGCCGGGGGAGACCCAGTACTTC.

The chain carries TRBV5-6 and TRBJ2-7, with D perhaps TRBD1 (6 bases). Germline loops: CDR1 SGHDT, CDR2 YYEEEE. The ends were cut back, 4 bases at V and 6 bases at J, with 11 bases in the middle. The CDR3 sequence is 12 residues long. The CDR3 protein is CASSRSGVEQYF. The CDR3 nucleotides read TGTGCCAGCAGCAGGTCAGGGGTCGAGCAGTACTTC.

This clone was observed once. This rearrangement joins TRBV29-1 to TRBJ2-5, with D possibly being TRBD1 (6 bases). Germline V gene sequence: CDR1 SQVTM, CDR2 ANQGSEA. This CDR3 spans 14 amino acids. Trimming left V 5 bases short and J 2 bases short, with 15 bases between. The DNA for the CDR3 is TGCAGCGTTCGGTGGACAGACCGTCAAGAGACCCAGTACTTC. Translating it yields CSVRWTDRQETQYF.

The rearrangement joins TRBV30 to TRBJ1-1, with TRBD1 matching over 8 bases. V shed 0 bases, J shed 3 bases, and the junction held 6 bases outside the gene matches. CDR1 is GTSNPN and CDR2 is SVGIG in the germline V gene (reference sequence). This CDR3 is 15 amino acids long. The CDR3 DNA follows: TGTGCCTGGAGTGTGGAGGACAGGGTTGACACTGAAGCTTTCTTT. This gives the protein CAWSVEDRVDTEAFF.

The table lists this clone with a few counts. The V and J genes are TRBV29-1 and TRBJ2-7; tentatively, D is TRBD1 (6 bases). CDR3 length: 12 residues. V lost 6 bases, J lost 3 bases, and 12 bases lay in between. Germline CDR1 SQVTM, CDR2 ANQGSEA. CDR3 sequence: CSVSQGHYEQYF. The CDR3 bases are TGCAGCGTCTCACAGGGACACTACGAGCAGTACTTC.

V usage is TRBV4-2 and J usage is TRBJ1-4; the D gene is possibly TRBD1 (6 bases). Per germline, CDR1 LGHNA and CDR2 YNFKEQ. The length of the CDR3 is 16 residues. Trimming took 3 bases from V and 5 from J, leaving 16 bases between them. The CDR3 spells CASSHALTGLNEKLFF. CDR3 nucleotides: TGTGCCAGCAGCCACGCGTTGACAGGCCTCAATGAAAAACTGTTTTTT.

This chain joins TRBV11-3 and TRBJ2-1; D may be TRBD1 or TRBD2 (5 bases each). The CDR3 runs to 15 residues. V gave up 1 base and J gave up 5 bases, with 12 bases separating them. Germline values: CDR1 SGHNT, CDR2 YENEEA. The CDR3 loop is CASSLGGGKHNEQFF. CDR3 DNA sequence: TGTGCCAGCAGCTTAGGTGGGGGTAAGCACAATGAGCAGTTCTTC.

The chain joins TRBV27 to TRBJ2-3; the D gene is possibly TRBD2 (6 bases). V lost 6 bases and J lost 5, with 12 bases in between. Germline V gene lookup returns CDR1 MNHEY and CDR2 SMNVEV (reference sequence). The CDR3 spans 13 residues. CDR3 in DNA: TGTGCCAGCAGCCCGACTAGGGGAGATACGCAGTATTTT. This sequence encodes CASSPTRGDTQYF.

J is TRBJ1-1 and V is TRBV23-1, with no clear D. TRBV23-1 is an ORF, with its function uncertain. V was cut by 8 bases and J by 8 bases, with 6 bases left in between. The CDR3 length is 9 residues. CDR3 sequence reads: CASEYEAFF. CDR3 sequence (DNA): TGCGCCAGCGAATACGAAGCTTTCTTT.

The CDR3 reads CASSGTSGGPIYNEQFF. CDR3 nucleotide sequence: TGTGCCTCTTCCGGGACTAGCGGGGGGCCCATCTACAATGAGCAGTTCTTC. The chain recombines TRBV30 with TRBJ2-1; 15 bases are a match to TRBD2. CDR1 is GTSNPN, CDR2 SVGIG, per germline (reference sequence). With 7 bases clipped from V and 3 bases from J, the junction kept 10 bases outside the gene matches. The CDR3 has 17 residues.

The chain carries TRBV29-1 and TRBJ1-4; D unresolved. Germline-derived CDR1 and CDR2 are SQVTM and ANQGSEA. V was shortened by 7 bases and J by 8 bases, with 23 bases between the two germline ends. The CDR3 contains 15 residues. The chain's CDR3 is CSAQTLEQGREKLFF. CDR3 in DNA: TGCAGCGCCCAAACCCTGGAGCAAGGAAGGGAAAAACTGTTTTTT.

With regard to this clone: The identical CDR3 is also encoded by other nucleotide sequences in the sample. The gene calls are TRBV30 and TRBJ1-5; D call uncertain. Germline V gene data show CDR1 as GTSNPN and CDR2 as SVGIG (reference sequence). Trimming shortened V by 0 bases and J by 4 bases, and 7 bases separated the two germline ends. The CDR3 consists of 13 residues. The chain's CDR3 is CAWSVRDNQPQHF. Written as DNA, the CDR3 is TGTGCCTGGAGTGTTAGGGATAATCAGCCCCAGCATTTT.

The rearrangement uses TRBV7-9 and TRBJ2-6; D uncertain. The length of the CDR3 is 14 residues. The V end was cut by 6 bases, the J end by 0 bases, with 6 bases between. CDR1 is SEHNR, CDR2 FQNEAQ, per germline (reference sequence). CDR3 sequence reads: CASSPSSGANVLTF. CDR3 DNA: TGTGCCAGCAGTCCCAGCTCTGGGGCCAACGTCCTGACTTTC. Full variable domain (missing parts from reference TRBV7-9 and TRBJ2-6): DTGVSQNPRHKITKRGQNVTFRCDPISEHNRLYWYRQTLGQGPEFLTYFQNEAQLEKSRLLSDRFSAERPKGSFSTLEIQRTEQGDSAMYLCASSPSSGANVLTFGAGSRLTVL.

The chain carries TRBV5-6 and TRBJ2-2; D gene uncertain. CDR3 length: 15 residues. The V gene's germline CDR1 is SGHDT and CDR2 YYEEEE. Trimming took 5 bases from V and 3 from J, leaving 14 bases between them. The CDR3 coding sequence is TGTGCCAGCAGGGACCTCACACGGGACACCGGGGAGCTGTTTTTT. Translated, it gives CASRDLTRDTGELFF.

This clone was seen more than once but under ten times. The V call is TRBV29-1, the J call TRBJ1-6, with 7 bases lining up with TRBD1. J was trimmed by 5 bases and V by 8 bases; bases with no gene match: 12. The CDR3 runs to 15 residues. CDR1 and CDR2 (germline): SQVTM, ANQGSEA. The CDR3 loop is CSIRRTGDNNSPLHF. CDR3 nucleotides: TGCAGCATTAGAAGGACAGGTGACAATAATTCACCCCTCCACTTT.

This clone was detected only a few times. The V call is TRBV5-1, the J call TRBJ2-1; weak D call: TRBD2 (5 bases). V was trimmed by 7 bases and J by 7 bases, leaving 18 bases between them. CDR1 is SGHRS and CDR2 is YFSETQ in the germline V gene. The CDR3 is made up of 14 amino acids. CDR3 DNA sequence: TGCGCCAGCTCCCCCCGGGGTGGCTTGAATGAGCAGTTCTTC. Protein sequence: CASSPRGGLNEQFF.

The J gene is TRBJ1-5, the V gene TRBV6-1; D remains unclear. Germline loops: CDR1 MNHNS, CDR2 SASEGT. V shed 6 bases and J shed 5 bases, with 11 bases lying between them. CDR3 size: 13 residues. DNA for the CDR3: TGTGCCAGCAGCCTCCTGTTTGATCAGCCCCAGCATTTT. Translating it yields CASSLLFDQPQHF.

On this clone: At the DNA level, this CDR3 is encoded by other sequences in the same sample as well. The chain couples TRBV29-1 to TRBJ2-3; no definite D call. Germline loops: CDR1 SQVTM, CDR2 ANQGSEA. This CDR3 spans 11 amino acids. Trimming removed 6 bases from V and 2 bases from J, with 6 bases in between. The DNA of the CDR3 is TGCAGCGTCGGAGACACAGATACGCAGTATTTT. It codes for CSVGDTDTQYF.

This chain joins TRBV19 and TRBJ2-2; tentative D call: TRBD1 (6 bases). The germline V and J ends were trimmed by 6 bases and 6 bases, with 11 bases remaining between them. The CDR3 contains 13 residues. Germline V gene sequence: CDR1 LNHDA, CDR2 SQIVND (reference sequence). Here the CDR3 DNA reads TGTGCCAGTAGACCGAGGGGGTCCGGGGAGCTGTTTTTT. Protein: CASRPRGSGELFF.

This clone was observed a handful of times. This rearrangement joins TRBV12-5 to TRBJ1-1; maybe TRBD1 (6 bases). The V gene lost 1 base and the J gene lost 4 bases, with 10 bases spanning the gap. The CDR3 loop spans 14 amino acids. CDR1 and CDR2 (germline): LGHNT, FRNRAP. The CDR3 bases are TGTGCTAGTGGTTTGGCACAGGGTCCCACTGAAGCTTTCTTT. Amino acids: CASGLAQGPTEAFF. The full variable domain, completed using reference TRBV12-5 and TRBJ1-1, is DARVTQTPRHKVTEMGQEVTMRCQPILGHNTVFWYRQTMMQGLELLAYFRNRAPLDDSGMPKDRFSAEMPDATLATLKIQPSEPRDSAVYFCASGLAQGPTEAFFGQGTRLTVV.

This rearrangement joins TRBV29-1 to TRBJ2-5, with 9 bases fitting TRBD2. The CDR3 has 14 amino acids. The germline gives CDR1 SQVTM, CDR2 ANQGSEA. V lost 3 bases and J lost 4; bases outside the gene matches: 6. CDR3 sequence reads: CSVDAGGLGETQYF. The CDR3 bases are TGCAGCGTTGATGCGGGGGGGCTGGGAGAGACCCAGTACTTC.

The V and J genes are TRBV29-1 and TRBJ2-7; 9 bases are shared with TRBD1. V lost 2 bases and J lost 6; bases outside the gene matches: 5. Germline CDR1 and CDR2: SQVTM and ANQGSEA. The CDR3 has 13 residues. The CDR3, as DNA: TGCAGCGTTGAAAGGGACAGGGTCGGCGAGCAGTACTTC. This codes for CSVERDRVGEQYF.